This T cell receptor beta chain emerged from a study of T cell clonotyping in hematopoietic cell transplantation. This clone came up a few times. In germline, CDR1 is PRHDT, CDR2 FYEKMQ (reference sequence). Trimming took 4 bases from V and 4 from J; bases not matched to a gene: 6. The CDR3 is 14 amino acids. The assay was immunoSEQ multiplex PCR, and TCRdb's table has in-frame clones only and misses some. The table includes approximately 8,000 clones, 66% detected once. This specimen was peripheral blood mononuclear cells, taken 100 days after allogeneic stem cell transplant. V and J are TRBV13 and TRBJ2-7, with 8 nucleotides matching TRBD1. The receptor's source is a male patient aged 60-70 years who had an allogeneic stem cell transplant from an unrelated donor, so the T cells may come from the graft donor. Some clones in this sample may be carry-over from other donors' samples. The chain's CDR3 is CASSSRQGKYEQYF. The CDR3 nucleotides are TGTGCCAGCAGCTCCCGACAGGGGAAATACGAGCAGTACTTC.